These 18 T cell receptor beta chains were all obtained from the same sample, sequenced in a study of blood T cell repertoires in COVID-19. Sequenced by immunoSEQ multiplex PCR; TCRdb stores in-frame clones only, minus some. The profile shows roughly 670,000 clones, around 90% of them singletons. The sequenced sample was peripheral blood. These TCRs come from a woman younger than 35 with acute or convalescent COVID-19.

This chain joins TRBV6-6 and TRBJ1-5; D is undetermined. Germline-derived CDR1 and CDR2 are MNHNY and SVGAGI (reference sequence). This CDR3 is built from 14 residues. The V and J ends lost 7 bases and 2 bases respectively, with 12 bases between them. CDR3 sequence reads: CASKIFEGNQPQHF. In DNA form, the CDR3 reads TGTGCCAGCAAGATATTCGAGGGCAATCAGCCCCAGCATTTT.

The V and J genes are TRBV3-1 (or the pseudogene TRBV3-2) and TRBJ2-7, with D perhaps matching TRBD1 (6 bases). From germline, CDR1 is LGHDT and CDR2 YNNKEL (reference sequence). This CDR3 contains 13 residues. V shed 1 base and J shed 6 bases, with 10 bases lying between them. The CDR3 DNA reads TGTGCCAGCAGCCAAGCAGGACAGAGCGAGCAGTACTTC. Amino acid sequence: CASSQAGQSEQYF.

V usage is TRBV6-5 and J usage is TRBJ1-2; D is uncertain. From germline, CDR1 is MNHEY and CDR2 SVGAGI. Trimming removed 2 bases at V and 2 bases at J, with 9 bases between. The CDR3 totals 14 residues. In DNA, the CDR3 is TGTGCCAGCAGTTACAATATCGGGAACTATGGCTACACCTTC. Its protein product is CASSYNIGNYGYTF.

The chain uses TRBV3-1 (or the pseudogene TRBV3-2) and TRBJ2-3; the match to TRBD2 covers 11 bases. The germline CDR1 and CDR2 sequences are LGHDT and YNNKEL (reference sequence). Trimming took 1 base from V and 6 from J; bases not matched to a gene: 6. There are 16 residues in the CDR3. This CDR3 reads CASSQAGGTSGDTQYF. The CDR3 coding sequence is TGTGCCAGCAGCCAAGCCGGCGGGACTAGCGGTGATACGCAGTATTTT.

The gene calls are TRBV5-4 and TRBJ1-6, with D uncertain. The ends were cut back, 3 bases at V and 10 bases at J, with 11 bases in the middle. Germline loops: CDR1 SGHNT, CDR2 YYREEE (reference sequence). This CDR3 region has 13 residues. CDR3 sequence (DNA): TGTGCCAGCAGCTCAAGCGGGAGATCACCCCTCCACTTT. Protein product: CASSSSGRSPLHF.

The chain uses TRBV6-5 and TRBJ2-1; weak D call: TRBD1 (5 bases). V was pared by 7 bases and J by 3 bases, with 7 bases between. This CDR3 comprises 12 residues. The germline gives CDR1 MNHEY, CDR2 SVGAGI. The CDR3 DNA reads as TGTGCCAGCAAGGACAACTACAATGAGCAGTTCTTC. It specifies CASKDNYNEQFF.

This chain uses TRBV9 with TRBJ1-1, with TRBD1 matching 8 bases. Looked up from germline, CDR1 is SGDLS and CDR2 is YYNGEE. The CDR3 sequence is 14 residues long. J gave up 1 base and V 6 bases, and 5 bases lay outside the gene matches. The CDR3 loop is CASTAGQANTEAFF. The CDR3 DNA is TGTGCCAGCACGGCGGGACAGGCGAACACTGAAGCTTTCTTT.

The chain has TRBV24-1 and TRBJ2-1; D may be TRBD2 (6 bases). CDR1 and CDR2 from the germline V gene are KGHDR and SFDVKD. Trimming pared 8 bases from V and 11 bases from J, leaving 9 bases between. The CDR3 consists of 10 residues. CDR3 nucleotides: TGTGCCACCATGGGGGGTAAGCAGTTCTTC. Translation: CATMGGKQFF.

V gene TRBV2 combines with J gene TRBJ1-2; no reliable D call. V lost 7 bases and J lost 2, with 5 bases in between. This CDR3 has 11 residues. In germline, CDR1 is SNHLY, CDR2 FYNNEI. The CDR3 sequence is CASMENYGYTF. The CDR3 bases are TGTGCCAGCATGGAGAACTATGGCTACACCTTC.

CDR3 region: CASSSRTGVGYTEAFF. The CDR3 nucleotides read TGTGCCAGCAGTTCTCGGACAGGGGTAGGGTACACTGAAGCTTTCTTT. The V call is TRBV13, the J call TRBJ1-1; the match to TRBD1 covers 9 bases. V shed 6 bases and J 3 bases; nucleotides not matched to a gene: 11. Germline V gene data show CDR1 as PRHDT and CDR2 as FYEKMQ (reference sequence). This CDR3 region has 16 residues.

The chain couples TRBV28 to TRBJ2-7; D gene ambiguous. The CDR3 totals 13 residues. Between the trimmed V and J ends, which lost 3 bases and 0 bases, there was a span of 6 bases. Per germline, CDR1 MDHEN and CDR2 SYDVKM. The chain's CDR3 is CASSLSDSYEQYF. As DNA, the CDR3 is TGTGCCAGCAGTTTGAGCGACTCCTACGAGCAGTACTTC.

The chain employs TRBV29-1 and TRBJ1-1; TRBD1 is a possible D gene (5 bases). This CDR3 spans 12 amino acids. In germline, CDR1 is SQVTM, CDR2 ANQGSEA. The V end was cut by 6 bases, the J end by 12 bases, with 20 bases between. The CDR3 reads CSVDSDAGWTFF. CDR3 nucleotide sequence: TGCAGCGTGGATTCGGATGCAGGGTGGACTTTCTTT. Together with reference TRBV29-1 and TRBJ1-1, the CDR3 gives the full variable domain: SAVISQKPSRDICQRGTSLTIQCQVDSQVTMMFWYRQQPGQSLTLIATANQGSEATYESGFVIDKFPISRPNLTFSTLTVSNMSPEDSSIYLCSVDSDAGWTFFGQGTRLTVV.

CDR3 region: CASSQPGLQGGEQYF. CDR3 nucleotides: TGTGCCAGCAGCCAGCCGGGACTCCAGGGCGGCGAGCAGTACTTC. The gene calls are TRBV14 and TRBJ2-7; D is possibly TRBD2 (6 bases). The V end lost 3 bases, the J end lost 6 bases, and 18 bases lay between the germline ends. Germline V lookup: CDR1 SGHDN, CDR2 FVKESK. This CDR3 has 15 residues.

The chain employs TRBV5-4 and TRBJ1-2, with 7 bases identical to TRBD1. The CDR3 consists of 12 residues. V lost 5 bases, J lost 3 bases, and 1 base stayed unmatched. The germline CDR1 and CDR2 sequences are SGHNT and YYREEE (reference sequence). The chain's CDR3 is CASRGTDYGYTF. CDR3 DNA sequence: TGTGCCAGCAGAGGGACAGACTATGGCTACACCTTC.

The table lists this clone with a count of one. The chain's CDR3 is CASSFPGQINYGYTF. Written as DNA, the CDR3 is TGTGCCAGCAGCTTTCCGGGACAGATTAACTATGGCTACACCTTC. J is TRBJ1-2 and V is TRBV7-2; TRBD1 matches at 7 bases. Germline trimming cut 3 bases from V and 1 base from J; bases unmatched to any gene: 5. The CDR3 length is 15 residues. The germline V gene has CDR1 SGHTA and CDR2 FQGNSA.

The chain links TRBV23-1 to TRBJ2-3; D possibly corresponds to TRBD2 (5 bases). TRBV23-1 carries the ORF label, with uncertain function. This CDR3 region has 16 residues. The V gene lost 7 bases and the J gene lost 3 bases, with 20 bases spanning the gap. The CDR3 DNA is TGCGCCAGCACTACTCCCCGGGGTCCGTCGACAGATACGCAGTATTTT. It translates to CASTTPRGPSTDTQYF.

As regards this clone: The sample holds other DNA sequences that translate to the same CDR3. The CDR3 loop is CASSLTGGSYEQYF. The CDR3 DNA is TGTGCCAGCAGCTTAACAGGGGGCTCGTACGAGCAGTACTTC. The V call is TRBV9, the J call TRBJ2-7; 9 bases are shared with TRBD1. From germline, CDR1 is SGDLS and CDR2 YYNGEE. CDR3 size: 14 residues. With V trimmed by 4 bases and J by 4 bases, 6 bases remained unmatched.

The rearrangement joins TRBV6-2 or TRBV6-3 to TRBJ2-4; 9 bases match TRBD1. CDR1 and CDR2 from the germline V gene are MNHEY and SVGEGT. This CDR3 spans 14 amino acids. With V trimmed by 2 bases and J by 4 bases, 0 bases remained unmatched. CDR3 DNA: TGTGCCAGCAGTTACGGACAGGGGAAAAACATTCAGTACTTC. It translates to CASSYGQGKNIQYF.